This is a list of T cell receptor beta chains from one sample in a study of shared clonotypes between healthy human individuals. Sequenced by immunoSEQ multiplex PCR; TCRdb stores in-frame clones only, minus some. The sample holds a few million clones, more than 85% seen once. Material: naive CD4+ T cells from PBMCs. These TCRs come from a man aged 18 to 35 in good health. Some clones in this sample may be carry-over from other donors' samples. Each CDR3 is given with its conserved first and last residue. The D gene is left open where the match is weak. Size tells how often a clone was seen (once, few, many) or the class of an expanded clone, and some rows leave it out.

D: TRBD2
J: TRBJ2-2
size: -
V: TRBV7-3
DNA: TGTGCCAGCAGCTACCTAAACCCGGGTAGCGGGATTGCCGGGGAGCTGTTTTTT
CDR3: CASSYLNPGSGIAGELFF

D: -
J: TRBJ1-1
size: -
V: TRBV28
DNA: TGTGCCAGCAGCCTCGGGGGGAACACTGAAGCTTTCTTT
CDR3: CASSLGGNTEAFF

D: -
J: TRBJ1-4
size: -
V: TRBV19
DNA: TGTGCCAGTAGTTCCCCCAGATATGGGCGATCCGAAAAACTGTTTTTT
CDR3: CASSSPRYGRSEKLFF

D: -
J: TRBJ2-3
size: -
V: TRBV7-9
DNA: TGTGCCAGCAGCCAGCTCTTGGGTGATACGCAGTATTTT
CDR3: CASSQLLGDTQYF

D: -
J: TRBJ2-2
size: once
V: TRBV27
DNA: TGTGCCAGCACCGCGACCGGGTTCCTTCACACCGGGGAGCTGTTTTTT
CDR3: CASTATGFLHTGELFF

D: -
J: TRBJ2-7
size: -
V: TRBV5-5
DNA: TGTGCCAGCAGCAGAGGGGGGGATCGCTACGAGCAGTACTTC
CDR3: CASSRGGDRYEQYF

D: -
J: TRBJ2-7
size: -
V: TRBV6-5
DNA: TGTGCCAGCAGTTACTCGCACGAGCAGTACTTC
CDR3: CASSYSHEQYF

D: -
J: TRBJ2-3
size: -
V: TRBV29-1
DNA: TGCAGCTCTGGAACAGATACGCAGTATTTT
CDR3: CSSGTDTQYF

D: -
J: TRBJ2-7
size: -
V: TRBV6-7
DNA: TGTGCCAGCAGTTACTCATCCCGGCCCTCTAGGACCTACGAGCAGTACTTC
CDR3: CASSYSSRPSRTYEQYF

D: -
J: TRBJ2-3
size: -
V: TRBV20-1
DNA: TGCAGTGCTCAGTTTACCGATACGCAGTATTTT
CDR3: CSAQFTDTQYF

D: TRBD2
J: TRBJ2-5
size: -
V: TRBV11-2
DNA: TGTGCCAGCAGCTTGGGTAGACTAGCGGGAGTCCAAGAGACCCAGTACTTC
CDR3: CASSLGRLAGVQETQYF

D: TRBD1
J: TRBJ2-7
size: -
V: TRBV9
DNA: TGTGCCAGCAGCGTAGAGGACAGGGTCTACGAGCAGTACTTC
CDR3: CASSVEDRVYEQYF

D: TRBD1
J: TRBJ2-6
size: -
V: TRBV10-3
DNA: TGTGCCATCAACCGAGACGTACAGGGGGCGGCTGGGGCCAACGTCCTGACTTTC
CDR3: CAINRDVQGAAGANVLTF

D: -
J: TRBJ2-7
size: -
V: TRBV5-3
DNA: TGTGCCAGAAGCCCCGACCTTGAGGTGACTCAACCGAACTACGAGCAGTACTTC
CDR3: CARSPDLEVTQPNYEQYF

D: -
J: TRBJ2-7
size: -
V: TRBV9
DNA: TGTGCCAGCAGCCCCTGGGGCCAGGGCCTTTACGAGCAGTACTTC
CDR3: CASSPWGQGLYEQYF

D: -
J: TRBJ2-7
size: once
V: TRBV14
DNA: TGTGCCAGCAGCCTTCAGACCGAGGGCGAGCAGTACTTC
CDR3: CASSLQTEGEQYF

D: -
J: TRBJ2-3
size: -
V: TRBV5-1
DNA: TGCGCCAGCAGCATACACAAGAGCACAGATACGCAGTATTTT
CDR3: CASSIHKSTDTQYF

D: -
J: TRBJ1-4
size: once
V: TRBV9
DNA: TGTGCCAGCAGCGTCACCACGGCGAGCGGGGGTAATGAAAAACTGTTTTTT
CDR3: CASSVTTASGGNEKLFF

D: TRBD1
J: TRBJ2-3
size: -
V: TRBV4-1
DNA: TGCGCCAGCAGCCACCGGGACAGTAGCACAGATACGCAGTATTTT
CDR3: CASSHRDSSTDTQYF

D: TRBD1
J: TRBJ1-5
size: -
V: TRBV6-1
DNA: TGTGCCAGCAGTGGCAAACAACCGGGACAGGGGCATAGCAATCAGCCCCAGCATTTT
CDR3: CASSGKQPGQGHSNQPQHF

D: -
J: TRBJ2-7
size: -
V: TRBV27
DNA: TGTGCCAGCAGTTTATGGGACACAGTACCCTACGAGCAGTACTTC
CDR3: CASSLWDTVPYEQYF

D: -
J: TRBJ1-1
size: few
V: TRBV7-9
DNA: TGTGCCAGCAGCTTAGGGACAGCAAACACTGAAGCTTTCTTT
CDR3: CASSLGTANTEAFF

D: -
J: TRBJ2-3
size: -
V: TRBV5-1
DNA: TGCGCCAGCAGCTTGGCCGTGTCTAGCACAGATACGCAGTATTTT
CDR3: CASSLAVSSTDTQYF

D: -
J: TRBJ2-5
size: -
V: TRBV25-1
DNA: TGTGCCAGCAGTCGCAATATCGGGTCTGGGCAAGAGACCCAGTACTTC
CDR3: CASSRNIGSGQETQYF

D: -
J: TRBJ1-1
size: once
V: TRBV5-1
DNA: TGCGCCAGCAGCTTGGATTTGGGACCGGGAGCTTTCTTT
CDR3: CASSLDLGPGAFF

D: TRBD1
J: TRBJ1-3
size: -
V: TRBV28
DNA: TGTGCCAGCAGCCAACAGGGGGCGCGGGGAAACACCATATATTTT
CDR3: CASSQQGARGNTIYF

D: TRBD2
J: TRBJ2-1
size: -
V: TRBV28
DNA: TGTGCCAGCAGACGGGGACTAGCGGGAGTTAATGAGCAGTTCTTC
CDR3: CASRRGLAGVNEQFF

D: -
J: TRBJ1-6
size: -
V: TRBV28
DNA: TGTGCCAGCAGTTTCGGGGAATCACCCCTCCACTTT
CDR3: CASSFGESPLHF

D: TRBD1
J: TRBJ2-5
size: -
V: TRBV2
DNA: TGTGCCAGCAGGCTAGACAGGGGGGAGACCCAGTACTTC
CDR3: CASRLDRGETQYF

D: TRBD2
J: TRBJ2-1
size: -
V: TRBV5-1
DNA: TGCGCCAGCAGTACTAGCGGGGGTCCCAATGAGCAGTTCTTC
CDR3: CASSTSGGPNEQFF